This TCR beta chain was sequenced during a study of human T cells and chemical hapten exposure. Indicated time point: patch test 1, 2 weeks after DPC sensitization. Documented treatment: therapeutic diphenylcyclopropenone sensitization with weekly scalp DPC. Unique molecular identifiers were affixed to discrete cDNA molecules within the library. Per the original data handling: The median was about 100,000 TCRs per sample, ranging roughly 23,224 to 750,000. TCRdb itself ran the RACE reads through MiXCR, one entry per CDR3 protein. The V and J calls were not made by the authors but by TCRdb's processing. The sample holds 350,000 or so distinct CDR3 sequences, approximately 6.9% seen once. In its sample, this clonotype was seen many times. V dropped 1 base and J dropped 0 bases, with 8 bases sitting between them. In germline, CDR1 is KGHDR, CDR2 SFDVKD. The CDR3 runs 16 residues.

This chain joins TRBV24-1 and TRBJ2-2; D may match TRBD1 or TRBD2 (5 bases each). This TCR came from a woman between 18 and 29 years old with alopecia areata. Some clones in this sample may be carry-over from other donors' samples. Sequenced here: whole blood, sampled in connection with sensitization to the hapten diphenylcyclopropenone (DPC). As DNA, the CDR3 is TGTGCCACCAGTGATTTTAAGGGACCGAACACCGGGGAGCTGTTTTTT. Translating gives CATSDFKGPNTGELFF.